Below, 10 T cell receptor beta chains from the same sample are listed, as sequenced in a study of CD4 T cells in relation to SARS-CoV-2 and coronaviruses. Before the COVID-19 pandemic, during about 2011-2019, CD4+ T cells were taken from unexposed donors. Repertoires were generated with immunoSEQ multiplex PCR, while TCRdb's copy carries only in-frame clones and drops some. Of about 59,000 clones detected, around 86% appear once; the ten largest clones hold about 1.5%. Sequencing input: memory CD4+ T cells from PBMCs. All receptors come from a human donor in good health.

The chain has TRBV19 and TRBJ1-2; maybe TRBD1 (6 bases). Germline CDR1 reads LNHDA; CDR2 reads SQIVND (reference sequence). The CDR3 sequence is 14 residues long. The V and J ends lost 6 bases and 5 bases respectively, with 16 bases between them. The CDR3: CASREQGDRYGYTF. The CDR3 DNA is TGTGCCAGTAGGGAACAGGGAGATAGGTATGGCTACACCTTC.

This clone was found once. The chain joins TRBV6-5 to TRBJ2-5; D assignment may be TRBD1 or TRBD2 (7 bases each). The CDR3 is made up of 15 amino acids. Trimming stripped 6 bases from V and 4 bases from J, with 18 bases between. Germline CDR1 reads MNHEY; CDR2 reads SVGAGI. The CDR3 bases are TGTGCCAGCAGGGACCTGGGCAGGGGGGGAGAGACCCAGTACTTC. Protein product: CASRDLGRGGETQYF.

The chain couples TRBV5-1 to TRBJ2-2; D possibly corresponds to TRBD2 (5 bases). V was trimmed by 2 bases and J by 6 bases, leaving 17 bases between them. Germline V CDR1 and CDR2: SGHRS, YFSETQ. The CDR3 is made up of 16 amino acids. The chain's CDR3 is CASSFAMEVVPGELFF. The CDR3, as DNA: TGCGCCAGCAGCTTCGCTATGGAGGTTGTGCCCGGGGAGCTGTTTTTT.

The CDR3 DNA reads as TGTGCCAGCAGTTACGGGGGGCGCGGGAGCACAGATACGCAGTATTTT. The encoded protein is CASSYGGRGSTDTQYF. The V call is TRBV6-5, the J call TRBJ2-3; D possibly matches TRBD1 or TRBD2 (6 bases each). Deletions cut 2 bases from V and 0 bases from J, with 12 bases between. This CDR3 region has 16 residues. Germline CDR1 and CDR2: MNHEY and SVGAGI.

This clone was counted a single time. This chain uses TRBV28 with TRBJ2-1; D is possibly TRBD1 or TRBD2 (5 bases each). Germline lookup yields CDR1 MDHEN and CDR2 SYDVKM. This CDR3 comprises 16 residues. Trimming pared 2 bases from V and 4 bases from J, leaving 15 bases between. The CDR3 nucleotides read TGTGCCAGCAGTTTAGCCATTCACTGGGGGTACAATGAGCAGTTCTTC. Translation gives CASSLAIHWGYNEQFF.

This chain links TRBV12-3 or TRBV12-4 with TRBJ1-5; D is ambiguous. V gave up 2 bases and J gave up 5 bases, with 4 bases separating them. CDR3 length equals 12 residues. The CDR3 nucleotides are TGTGCCAGCAGTTTAAGGTATCAGCCCCAGCATTTT. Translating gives CASSLRYQPQHF.

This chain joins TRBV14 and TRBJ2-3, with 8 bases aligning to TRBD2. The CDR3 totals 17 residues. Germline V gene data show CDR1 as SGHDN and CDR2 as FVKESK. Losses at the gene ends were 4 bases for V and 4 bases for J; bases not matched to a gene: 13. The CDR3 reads CASSRIWREARADTQYF. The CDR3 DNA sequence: TGTGCCAGCAGCCGCATTTGGCGGGAGGCGCGGGCAGATACGCAGTATTTT.

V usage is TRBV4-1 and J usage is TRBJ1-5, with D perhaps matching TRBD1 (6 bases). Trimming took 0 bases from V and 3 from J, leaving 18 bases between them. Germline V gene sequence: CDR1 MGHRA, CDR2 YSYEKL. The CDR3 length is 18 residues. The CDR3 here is CASSQDGPNRVANQPQHF. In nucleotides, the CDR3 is TGCGCCAGCAGCCAAGATGGGCCCAACAGGGTAGCCAATCAGCCCCAGCATTTT.

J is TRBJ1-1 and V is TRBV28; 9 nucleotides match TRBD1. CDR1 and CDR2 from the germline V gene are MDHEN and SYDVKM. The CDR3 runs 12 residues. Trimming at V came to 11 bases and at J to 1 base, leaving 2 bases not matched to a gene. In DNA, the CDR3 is TGTGCCGCGGGACAGGGGAACACTGAAGCTTTCTTT. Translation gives CAAGQGNTEAFF.

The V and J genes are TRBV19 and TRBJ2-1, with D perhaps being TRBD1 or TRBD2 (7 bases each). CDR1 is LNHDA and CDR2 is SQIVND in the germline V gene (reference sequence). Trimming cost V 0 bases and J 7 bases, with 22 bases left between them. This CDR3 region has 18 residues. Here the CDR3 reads CASSIEGGPSGIWNEQFF. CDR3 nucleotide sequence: TGTGCCAGTAGTATAGAAGGGGGCCCGAGCGGGATATGGAATGAGCAGTTCTTC.